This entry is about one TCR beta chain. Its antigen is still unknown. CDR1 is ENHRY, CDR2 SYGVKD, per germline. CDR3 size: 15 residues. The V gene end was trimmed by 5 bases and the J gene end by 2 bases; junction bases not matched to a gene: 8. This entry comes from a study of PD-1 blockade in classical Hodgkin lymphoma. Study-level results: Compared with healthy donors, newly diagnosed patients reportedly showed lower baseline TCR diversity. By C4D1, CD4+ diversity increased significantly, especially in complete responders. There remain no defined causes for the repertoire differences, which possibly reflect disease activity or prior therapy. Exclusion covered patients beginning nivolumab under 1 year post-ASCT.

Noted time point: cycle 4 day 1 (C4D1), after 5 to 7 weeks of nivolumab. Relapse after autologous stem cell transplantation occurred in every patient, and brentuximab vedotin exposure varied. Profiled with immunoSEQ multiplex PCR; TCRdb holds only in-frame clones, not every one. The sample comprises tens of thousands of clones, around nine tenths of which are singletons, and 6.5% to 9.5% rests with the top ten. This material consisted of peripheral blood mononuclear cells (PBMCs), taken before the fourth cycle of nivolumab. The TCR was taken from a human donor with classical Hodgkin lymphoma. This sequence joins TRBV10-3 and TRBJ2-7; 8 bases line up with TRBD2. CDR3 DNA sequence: TGTGCCATCAGTAACGTAATAGCGGGAACCTACGAGCAGTACTTC. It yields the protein CAISNVIAGTYEQYF.